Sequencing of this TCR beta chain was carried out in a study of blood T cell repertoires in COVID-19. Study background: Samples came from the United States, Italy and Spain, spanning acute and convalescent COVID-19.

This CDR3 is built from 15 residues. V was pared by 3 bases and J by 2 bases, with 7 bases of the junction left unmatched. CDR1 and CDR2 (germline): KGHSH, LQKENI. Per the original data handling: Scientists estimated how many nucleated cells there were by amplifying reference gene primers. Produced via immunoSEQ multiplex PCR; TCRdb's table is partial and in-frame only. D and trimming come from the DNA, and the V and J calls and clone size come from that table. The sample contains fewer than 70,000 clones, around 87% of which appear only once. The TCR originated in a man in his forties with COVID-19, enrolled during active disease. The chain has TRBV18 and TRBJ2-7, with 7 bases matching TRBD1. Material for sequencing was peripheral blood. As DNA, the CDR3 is TGTGCCAGCTCACCTTACCCGGGACAGCCCTACGAGCAGTACTTC. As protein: CASSPYPGQPYEQYF. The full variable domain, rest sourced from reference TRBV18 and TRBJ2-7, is NAGVMQNPRHLVRRRGQEARLRCSPMKGHSHVYWYRQLPEEGLKFMVYLQKENIIDESGMPKERFSAEFPKEGPSILRIQQVVRGDSAAYFCASSPYPGQPYEQYFGPGTRLTVT.